This T cell receptor beta chain stems from a study of post-analysis software for immune sequencing data. Study details: Relapsing-remitting, secondary progressive and progressive-relapsing courses of multiple sclerosis were included.

Unique molecular identifiers were built into the TCR beta cDNA libraries. MiXCR was run by TCRdb on the PCR reads, yielding one entry per CDR3 protein. The sample lists fewer than 850,000 distinct CDR3 sequences, roughly 29% occurring once. The CDR3 is 15 amino acids. Germline V gene lookup returns CDR1 SEHNR and CDR2 FQNEAQ (reference sequence). Trimming took off 4 bases at V and 5 bases at J, with 17 bases between the two ends. About this clonotype: Its antigen remains unknown.

Study conclusions and caveats: Samples made in the same batch grouped tightly together by F measure. Significantly decreased normalized Chao1 diversity was recorded for multiple sclerosis patients relative to controls. Patients showed TRBV5-6, TRBV5-1 and TRBV20-1 among five TRBV segments more frequent than in controls.

Input material: blood. This TCR was sampled from a girl aged 5-17 years with multiple sclerosis. The gene calls are TRBV7-9 and TRBJ1-1; D call uncertain. CDR3 region: CASSSEITGYTEAFF. The CDR3 DNA reads TGTGCCAGCAGCTCAGAAATTACGGGGTATACTGAAGCTTTCTTT. Drawing the rest from reference TRBV7-9 and TRBJ1-1, the complete variable domain is DTGVSQNPRHKITKRGQNVTFRCDPISEHNRLYWYRQTLGQGPEFLTYFQNEAQLEKSRLLSDRFSAERPKGSFSTLEIQRTEQGDSAMYLCASSSEITGYTEAFFGQGTRLTVV.